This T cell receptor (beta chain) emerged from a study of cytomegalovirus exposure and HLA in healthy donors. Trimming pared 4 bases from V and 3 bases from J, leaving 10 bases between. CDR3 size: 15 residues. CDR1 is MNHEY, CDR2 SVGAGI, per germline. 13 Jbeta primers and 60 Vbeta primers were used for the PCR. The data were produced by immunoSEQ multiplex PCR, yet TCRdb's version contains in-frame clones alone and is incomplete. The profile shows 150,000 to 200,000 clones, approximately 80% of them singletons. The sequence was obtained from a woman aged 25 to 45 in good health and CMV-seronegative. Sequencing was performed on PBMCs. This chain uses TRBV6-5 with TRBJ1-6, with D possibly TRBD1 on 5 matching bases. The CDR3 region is CASSSDSNYNSPLHF. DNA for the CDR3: TGTGCCAGCAGTTCTGACAGTAACTATAATTCACCCCTCCACTTT.